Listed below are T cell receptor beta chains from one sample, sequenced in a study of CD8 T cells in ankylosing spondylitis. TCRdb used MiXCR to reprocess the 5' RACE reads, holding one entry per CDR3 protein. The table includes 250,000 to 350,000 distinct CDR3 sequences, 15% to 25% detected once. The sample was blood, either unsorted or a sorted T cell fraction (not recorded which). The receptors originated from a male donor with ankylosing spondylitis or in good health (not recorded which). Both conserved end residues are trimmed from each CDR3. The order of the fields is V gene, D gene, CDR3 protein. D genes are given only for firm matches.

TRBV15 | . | ATSRVPPRVLAKNIQY
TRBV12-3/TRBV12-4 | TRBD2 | ASGGLAAYNEQF
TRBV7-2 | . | ASSLQVGNGDTQY
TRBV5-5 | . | ASSLSGGPAQPQH
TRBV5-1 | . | ASSFGREYQF
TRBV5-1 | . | ASSFVPGSTDTQY
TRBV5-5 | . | ASSWGHRNQPQH
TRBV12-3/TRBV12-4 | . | ASSLKDTGTEAF
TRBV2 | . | ASSDSGSQPQH
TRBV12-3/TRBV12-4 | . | ASSLGTVYNEQF
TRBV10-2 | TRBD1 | ASGNRGDSPLH
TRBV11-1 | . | ASSLANVKDGYT
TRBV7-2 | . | ASSLGGVLQETQY
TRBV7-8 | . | ASSSQGVNQPQH
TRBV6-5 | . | ASSYFSKTYNEQF
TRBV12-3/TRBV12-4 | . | ASSLGRGNSPLH
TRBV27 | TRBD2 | ASSLGTSGKGHEQF
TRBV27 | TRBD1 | AKVGTGVLLSYNEQF
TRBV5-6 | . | ASSLERGKNTEAF
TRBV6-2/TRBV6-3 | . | ASTKWAAGELF
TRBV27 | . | ASSLSGQGYEKLF
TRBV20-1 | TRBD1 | SARDLPTGAQY
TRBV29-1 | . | SGRGTGELF
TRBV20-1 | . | SAMGFRETQY
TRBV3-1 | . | ASSETGSGNTIY
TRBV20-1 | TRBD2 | SARSGLANPNEQF
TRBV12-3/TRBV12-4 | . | ASSLGGWGTDTQY
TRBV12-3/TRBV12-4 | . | ASSFKTEETQY
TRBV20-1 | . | SANRDQQ
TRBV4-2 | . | ASSPPAVNTGELF
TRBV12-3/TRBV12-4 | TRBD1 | ASSRRQGRNTEAF
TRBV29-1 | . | SVMGQAEELF
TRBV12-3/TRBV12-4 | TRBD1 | ASGPQGASNQPQH
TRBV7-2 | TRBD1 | ASRRDRDQETQY
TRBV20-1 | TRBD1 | SPRTGGMNYGYT
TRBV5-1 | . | ASSLEPSNQPQH
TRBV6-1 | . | ASSPLQGSQETQY
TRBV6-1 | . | ASTGTLNTEAF
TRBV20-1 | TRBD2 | SAIRLAGAYNEQF
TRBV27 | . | ASSPNRDTEAF
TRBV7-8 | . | ASSPRWLAMNTGELF
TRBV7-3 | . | ASSLIVGATDTQY
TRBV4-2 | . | ASSPDINYGYT
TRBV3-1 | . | ASSQPTTTYYNEQF
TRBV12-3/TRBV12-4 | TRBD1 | ASSLGGQGGSQPQH
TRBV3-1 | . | ASSLQGTNEKLF